Each of the 30 T cell receptor beta chains below was sequenced from the same sample in a study of chemoradiotherapy in HPV16-positive cancers. Generated by immunoSEQ multiplex PCR, the TCRdb table keeps only in-frame clones and is missing some. In the table there are some 3,000 clones, over 75% of which are singletons. The specimen was tumor tissue, collected from a patient who underwent chemoradiotherapy. These TCRs come from a human donor with HPV-associated anogenital cancer.

The chain joins TRBV7-3 to TRBJ2-3; no clear D gene. This CDR3 has 12 amino acids. The ends were cut back, 1 base at V and 5 bases at J, with 4 bases in the middle. Germline V gene lookup returns CDR1 SGHTA and CDR2 FQGTGA. In DNA, the CDR3 is TGTGCCAGCAGCTTAATGGGAGATACGCAGTATTTT. It specifies CASSLMGDTQYF.

The chain uses TRBV18 and TRBJ1-1; TRBD1 matches 8 bases. Germline CDR1 and CDR2: KGHSH and LQKENI. CDR3 length equals 15 residues. J gave up 5 bases and V 3 bases, and 8 bases lay outside the gene matches. The CDR3 DNA sequence: TGTGCCAGCTCACCTCTAACAGGGGGTGGAACTGAAGCTTTCTTT. Residues: CASSPLTGGGTEAFF.

The chain combines TRBV19 with TRBJ2-2; D is uncertain. CDR1 LNHDA and CDR2 SQIVND come from the germline V gene (reference sequence). This CDR3 region has 13 residues. V lost 4 bases and J 4 bases, leaving 7 bases between the germline ends. CDR3 residues: CASSTLFTGELFF. The CDR3 DNA follows: TGTGCCAGTAGTACCCTATTCACCGGGGAGCTGTTTTTT. The variable domain in full, with the rest retrieved from reference TRBV19 and TRBJ2-2, is DGGITQSPKYLFRKEGQNVTLSCEQNLNHDAMYWYRQDPGQGLRLIYYSQIVNDFQKGDIAEGYSVSREKKESFPLTVTSAQKNPTAFYLCASSTLFTGELFFGEGSRLTVL.

The V call is TRBV5-4, the J call TRBJ2-3, with 8 bases matching TRBD2. Germline-derived CDR1 and CDR2 are SGHNT and YYREEE (reference sequence). The CDR3 totals 17 residues. Unmatched junction bases numbered 10, after V lost 4 bases and J lost 0 bases. The CDR3 nucleotides read TGTGCCAGCAGCGTCGGGGGGGGGAAGAGGAGCACAGATACGCAGTATTTT. Translated, it gives CASSVGGGKRSTDTQYF.

This clone came up once. The CDR3 sequence is CASSSRWGSSNQPQHF. In DNA, the CDR3 is TGTGCCAGCAGTTCCCGGTGGGGGAGCAGCAATCAGCCCCAGCATTTT. The genes are TRBV27 and TRBJ1-5, with D maybe TRBD1 (5 bases). Germline lookup yields CDR1 MNHEY and CDR2 SMNVEV (reference sequence). The ends were cut back, 4 bases at V and 1 base at J, with 14 bases in the middle. The CDR3 sequence is 16 residues long.

The genes are TRBV7-6 and TRBJ2-7, with D perhaps matching TRBD2 (5 bases). CDR1 and CDR2 (germline): SGHVS, FNYEAQ. V was shortened by 1 base and J by 3 bases, with 13 bases between the two germline ends. The CDR3 spans 15 residues. CDR3 sequence reads: CASSLDEGLIYEQYF. CDR3 DNA sequence: TGTGCCAGCAGCTTAGATGAAGGACTGATCTACGAGCAGTACTTC.

The rearrangement links TRBV7-9 to TRBJ1-2; 11 bases are a match to TRBD1. Germline V gene lookup returns CDR1 SEHNR and CDR2 FQNEAQ (reference sequence). The CDR3 runs to 15 residues. With 5 bases clipped from V and 8 bases from J, the junction kept 10 bases outside the gene matches. CDR3 DNA sequence: TGTGCCAGCAGCCCCGGGGGACAGGGGGTGCTCGGCTACACCTTC. Amino acid sequence: CASSPGGQGVLGYTF.

This clone was seen once. The chain joins TRBV4-3 to TRBJ2-5; 9 nucleotides align to TRBD2. The CDR3 runs to 16 residues. V lost 3 bases, J lost 3 bases, and 8 bases stayed unmatched. Per germline, CDR1 LGHNA and CDR2 YSLEER. CDR3 in DNA: TGCGCCAGCAGCCAGAGTTTTGGGACTAGCAAAGAGACCCAGTACTTC. Encoded protein: CASSQSFGTSKETQYF.

The CDR3 region is CASSQEITNSGNTIYF. The CDR3 DNA follows: TGCGCCAGCAGCCAAGAGATTACTAACTCTGGAAACACCATATATTTT. The rearrangement links TRBV4-3 to TRBJ1-3; the D is unclear. CDR3 size: 16 residues. Trimming took off 0 bases at V and 0 bases at J, with 9 bases between the two ends. Germline CDR1 reads LGHNA; CDR2 reads YSLEER.

The rearrangement uses TRBV2 and TRBJ1-5; 10 bases map to TRBD1. The J segment lost 6 bases and the V segment lost 4 bases, leaving 6 bases of the junction unmatched. The CDR3 sequence is 15 residues long. Germline assignment: CDR1 SNHLY and CDR2 FYNNEI. The CDR3 is CASSGGQGSFQPQHF. In DNA, the CDR3 is TGTGCCAGCAGTGGGGGACAGGGGTCTTTTCAGCCCCAGCATTTT.

The J gene is TRBJ1-4, the V gene TRBV5-6, with D possibly matching TRBD1 (6 bases). Trimming pared 4 bases from V and 8 bases from J, leaving 12 bases between. This CDR3 has 13 residues. Germline CDR1 and CDR2: SGHDT and YYEEEE. The CDR3 nucleotides read TGTGCCAGCAGCACCAGGGGTCAGGAAAAACTGTTTTTT. Translated: CASSTRGQEKLFF.

The chain carries TRBV6-5 and TRBJ1-2, with 7 positions matching TRBD1. This CDR3 is built from 15 residues. J was trimmed by 5 bases and V by 0 bases; bases with no gene match: 6. The V gene's germline CDR1 is MNHEY and CDR2 SVGAGI. The CDR3 region has the DNA TGTGCCAGCAGTTACTCGAGGGGACAGACATATGGCTACACCTTC. Amino acid sequence: CASSYSRGQTYGYTF.

This sequence joins TRBV19 and TRBJ2-7; TRBD2 is a possible D gene (6 bases). CDR1 LNHDA and CDR2 SQIVND come from the germline V gene (reference sequence). V lost 4 bases, J lost 0 bases, and 13 bases lay in between. The CDR3 is 15 residues long. The DNA for the CDR3 is TGTGCCAGTAGTAACCCCCTCGGGGGCTCCTACGAGCAGTACTTC. Translating gives CASSNPLGGSYEQYF.

The gene calls are TRBV11-2 and TRBJ1-1; a weak D match, TRBD1 (6 bases). The V end lost 0 bases, the J end lost 4 bases, and 9 bases lay between the germline ends. Germline V CDR1 and CDR2: SGHAT, FQNNGV. The CDR3 has 14 residues. CDR3 sequence reads: CASSLEQGLTEAFF. DNA of the CDR3: TGTGCCAGCAGCTTAGAGCAGGGGCTCACTGAAGCTTTCTTT.

This chain connects TRBV6-4 to TRBJ2-3, with 8 bases that match TRBD1. The germline gives CDR1 MRHNA, CDR2 SNTAGT. J was trimmed by 6 bases and V by 6 bases; bases with no gene match: 14. This CDR3 contains 16 residues. The CDR3 here is CASSRGQGAGADTQYF. DNA of the CDR3: TGTGCCAGCAGCCGGGGGCAGGGGGCAGGAGCGGATACGCAGTATTTT.

The chain couples TRBV9 to TRBJ1-2; D gene unclear. Deletions cut 4 bases from V and 6 bases from J, with 25 bases between. The CDR3 totals 17 residues. The germline V gene has CDR1 SGDLS and CDR2 YYNGEE. CDR3 residues: CASSPFDPRVGANGYTF. In DNA form, the CDR3 reads TGTGCCAGCAGCCCCTTCGACCCCCGAGTTGGTGCAAATGGCTACACCTTC.

This clone has just a few counts. V is TRBV6-5 and J is TRBJ1-1; D remains unclear. Trimming removed 3 bases at V and 3 bases at J, with 8 bases between. Looked up from germline, CDR1 is MNHEY and CDR2 is SVGAGI. The CDR3 runs 13 residues. The CDR3 spells CASSYGQDTEAFF. The CDR3 bases are TGTGCCAGCAGTTATGGGCAGGACACTGAAGCTTTCTTT.

The rearrangement uses TRBV19 and TRBJ2-2, with D possibly being TRBD1 or TRBD2 (6 bases each). The ends were cut back, 3 bases at V and 5 bases at J, with 19 bases in the middle. CDR1 and CDR2 from the germline V gene are LNHDA and SQIVND (reference sequence). This CDR3 region has 17 residues. CDR3 in DNA: TGTGCCAGTAGTATCAGGGGCCAGGCCCGGGGGACCGGGGAGCTGTTTTTT. Its translation is CASSIRGQARGTGELFF.

The chain couples TRBV2 to TRBJ2-5; TRBD1 agrees at 10 bases. CDR1 and CDR2 from the germline V gene are SNHLY and FYNNEI. This CDR3 has 18 amino acids. V lost 6 bases, J lost 0 bases, and 13 bases stayed unmatched. CDR3 sequence reads: CASRDGTGAVANQETQYF. Here the CDR3 DNA reads TGTGCCAGCAGGGACGGGACAGGGGCCGTGGCGAACCAAGAGACCCAGTACTTC. The full variable domain, with the rest looked up from reference TRBV2 and TRBJ2-5, is EPEVTQTPSHQVTQMGQEVILRCVPISNHLYFYWYRQILGQKVEFLVSFYNNEISEKSEIFDDQFSVERPDGSNFTLKIRSTKLEDSAMYFCASRDGTGAVANQETQYFGPGTRLLVL.

CDR3 sequence: CAWSVGGDGYTF. CDR3 nucleotide sequence: TGTGCCTGGAGTGTGGGGGGGGACGGCTACACCTTC. The chain uses TRBV30 and TRBJ1-2, with D possibly TRBD1 on 5 matching bases. The V gene lost 0 bases and the J gene lost 8 bases, with 10 bases spanning the gap. CDR1 GTSNPN and CDR2 SVGIG come from the germline V gene (reference sequence). There are 12 residues in the CDR3.

The chain combines TRBV11-2 with TRBJ2-7; TRBD1 or TRBD2 may be the D gene (7 bases each). V gave up 5 bases and J gave up 1 base, with 15 bases separating them. The germline V gene has CDR1 SGHAT and CDR2 FQNNGV. The CDR3 loop spans 15 amino acids. The CDR3: CASSVGQGGSYEQYF. The CDR3 DNA sequence: TGTGCCAGCAGCGTGGGGCAGGGGGGGTCCTACGAGCAGTACTTC.

The chain has TRBV2 and TRBJ2-7; 11 bases fit TRBD2. V was pared by 4 bases and J by 2 bases, with 1 base of the junction left unmatched. Germline V gene data show CDR1 as SNHLY and CDR2 as FYNNEI. This CDR3 has 14 residues. The CDR3 DNA reads TGTGCCAGCAGTGCTAGCGGGGGGCCCTACGAGCAGTACTTC. It codes for CASSASGGPYEQYF.

This rearrangement joins TRBV25-1 to TRBJ1-3, with 7 bases fitting TRBD1. The CDR3 contains 15 residues. The V and J ends lost 8 bases and 2 bases, in that order; junction bases with no gene match: 9. Germline V lookup: CDR1 MGHDK, CDR2 SYGVNS. CDR3 in amino acids: CASSTPGTAGNTIYF. CDR3 bases: TGTGCCAGCTCAACACCCGGGACAGCTGGAAACACCATATATTTT.

The chain uses TRBV15 and TRBJ1-1; 9 bases agree with TRBD1. The germline V gene encodes CDR1 LNHNV and CDR2 YYDKDF (reference sequence). The length of the CDR3 is 14 residues. With V trimmed by 3 bases and J by 1 base, 0 bases remained unmatched. DNA for the CDR3: TGTGCCACCAGCAGGGGACAGGGGAACACTGAAGCTTTCTTT. Amino acid sequence: CATSRGQGNTEAFF.

J is TRBJ1-3 and V is TRBV7-6, with TRBD1 matching 8 bases. Germline CDR1 is SGHVS and CDR2 is FNYEAQ. This CDR3 has 15 amino acids. The J segment lost 8 bases and the V segment lost 2 bases, leaving 8 bases of the junction unmatched. CDR3: CASSLTTGAIHTIYF. In DNA form, the CDR3 reads TGTGCCAGCAGCTTAACGACAGGGGCTATCCACACCATATATTTT.

V usage is TRBV11-1 and J usage is TRBJ2-3; the D is unclear. The germline gives CDR1 SGHAT, CDR2 FQDESV (reference sequence). With 6 bases removed from V and 2 bases from J, the gap between germline ends came to 6 bases. The CDR3 extends over 12 amino acids. CDR3 residues: CASSKITDTQYF. CDR3 coding DNA: TGTGCCAGCAGTAAAATCACAGATACGCAGTATTTT.

The chain combines TRBV19 with TRBJ2-3; D not certain. Germline loops: CDR1 LNHDA, CDR2 SQIVND (reference sequence). The CDR3 length is 15 residues. V dropped 0 bases and J dropped 4 bases, with 11 bases sitting between them. The CDR3 is CASSIDQVRADTQYF. CDR3 sequence (DNA): TGTGCCAGTAGTATAGATCAGGTTCGGGCAGATACGCAGTATTTT.

The chain employs TRBV15 and TRBJ2-3; no firm D call. The CDR3 loop spans 16 amino acids. Germline CDR1 is LNHNV and CDR2 is YYDKDF (reference sequence). Between the trimmed V and J ends, which lost 3 bases and 0 bases, there was a span of 13 bases. The CDR3 DNA sequence: TGTGCCACCAGCAGCGGGCTACAGAGTAGCACAGATACGCAGTATTTT. Residues: CATSSGLQSSTDTQYF.

The rearrangement links TRBV11-2 to TRBJ1-5; no firm D call. V was cut by 3 bases and J by 3 bases, with 3 bases left in between. This CDR3 spans 12 amino acids. CDR1 SGHAT and CDR2 FQNNGV come from the germline V gene. CDR3 sequence (DNA): TGTGCCAGCAGCTTGGACAATCAGCCCCAGCATTTT. Translation gives CASSLDNQPQHF.

A single count supports this clone. The chain combines TRBV5-8 with TRBJ2-3; D is possibly TRBD1 or TRBD2 (5 bases each). V gave up 0 bases and J gave up 7 bases, with 6 bases separating them. CDR3 length: 12 residues. Germline CDR1 reads SGHTS; CDR2 reads YDEGEE. This CDR3 is CASSLGGYTQYF. The CDR3 coding sequence is TGTGCCAGCAGCTTGGGGGGGTATACGCAGTATTTT.